The TCR beta chain under discussion was sequenced for a study of cytomegalovirus exposure and HLA in healthy donors (dated by TCRdb to 2016 to 2017). Notes on the research overall: An earlier analysis of approximately 600 of the donors reported more than 250 Gb of sequence data and 100 million to 130 million unique TCR beta sequences from 150 million to 200 million T cells. A later genetic analysis took genome-wide SNP genotypes for about 55% of the 666 donors and used that subset as a discovery cohort. A later analysis re-examined previously published TCR beta repertoires from several hundred donors and added high-resolution HLA genotyping to investigate patterns of TCR occurrence. To predict cytomegalovirus infection status, the study brought together high-throughput TCR immunosequencing, statistical association of individual TCRs with disease status, and machine learning. The later analysis used no new phenotypic data to find candidate immune exposures, relying instead on TCR beta sequences and their occurrence across donors. Using immunosequencing, the study profiled T cell repertoires from 666 subjects and related those repertoires to cytomegalovirus serostatus. HLA typing included class I and class II loci at four-digit resolution. An early release that covered more than 550 HLA-typed donors contained around 300 gigabases of sequencing data and roughly 84 million unique TCR sequences. Along with the approximately 700-subject first cohort, a separate validation cohort of over a hundred different subjects was used. The study was designed to test whether signatures of past pathogen exposure could be identified by cataloging public T cell receptors. All discovery cohort repertoires had been generated using a single sequencing platform. To decide whether each TCR beta V gene segment behaved as functional or pseudogenic, an earlier analysis of fewer than 750 of the donors relied on high-throughput TCR beta sequencing. Donor age, sex, ethnicity and CMV serostatus were collected together with the repertoire data. On average, around 200,000 unique TCR beta nucleotide sequences were sequenced per donor among 300 to 500 genotyped donors of the cohort, with roughly 18% of those sequences being non-productive. Typing coverage differed by locus: A, B, C, DRB1 and DQB1 were typed in roughly 629-630 donors, DQA1 in 522, DPA1 in approximately 600, and DPB1 in 472. Of the 398 genotyped donors, around 81% fell in the genetic ancestry cluster associated with self-reported Caucasian donors. About five DR-DQ haplotypes were treated as single units for association and clustering because of strong linkage in the cohort.

The cohort comprised more than 550 healthy bone marrow donors. Cohort members were all nominally healthy when sampled, although unrecorded immune exposures were likely present. The donor tested CMV seronegative and was one of the 352 seronegative cohort members. A peripheral blood sample was provided by each donor, and peripheral blood mononuclear cells were used for TCR beta sequencing. Genomic DNA was extracted from the blood cell samples with the Qiagen DNeasy Blood Extraction Kit. Overall study outcomes, separate from this receptor: Across donors, most TCR sequences were observed very rarely, whereas some public TCRs were present in many individuals. Sequencing depth was assumed to be roughly uniform across donors in the presence/absence analyses, though that assumption may not hold. A few of the identified cytomegalovirus-associated TCR beta chains were confirmed in vitro to be specific for cytomegalovirus antigens. This cohort had only TCR beta chains sequenced, and the lack of alpha or paired-chain data limited which features could be detected. The classifier was reported to diagnose cytomegalovirus status with high specificity and sensitivity in both the original and validation cohorts. Specific HLA alleles were associated with 15,000 to 20,000 TCR beta sequences at a false discovery rate of 0.05 in a later analysis. In a later analysis, HLA-associated TCR beta chains showed more clonal expansion and lower generation probabilities than non-associated chains that were equally common. Several of the top co-occurrence clusters appeared to be linked to parvovirus B19, influenza, CMV and Epstein-Barr virus, according to a later analysis. V-gene and J-gene trimming of TCR beta chains was associated with a missense DCLRE1C variant in a later genetic analysis, and the association was replicated in an independent cohort. In a later analysis, most CMV-associated TCR beta chains were found to appear HLA-restricted, with HLA associations seemingly driven largely by CMV exposure. It was suggested by the authors that the approach could potentially be generalized to other disease states and immunological phenotypes. When HLA alleles, especially DR and DQ, strongly co-occurred, attributing TCR associations to individual alleles was difficult. Compared with the approximately 700-donor mean, donors in an Asian-associated ancestry cluster had fewer N-insertions in productive TCRs, according to a later genetic analysis. HLA typing was unavailable for some donors at each locus, so association tests used only the typed subset. In the study, around 160 TCR beta chains were listed as associated with cytomegalovirus. Correlated functional status among segregating V segments might be attributable to linkage disequilibrium, but an unknown experimental factor could not be ruled out. A cluster of highly shared sequence variants was judged likely to represent a technical artifact of the sequencing pipeline. A further reported finding was that TCR beta sequences accurately predicted the HLA-A and HLA-B alleles for most subjects in the first cohort. Because counts were too low, about 17 rarely observed V segments, including chromosome 9 orphons, were excluded from the earlier analysis of around 590 of the donors. CMV serostatus was the only immune exposure information available for the cohort. A later analysis found that TCR association rates varied across HLA loci, with DRB1 alleles showing the most associated TCRs and HLA-C alleles the fewest. In an earlier analysis of approximately 590 of the donors, most TCR beta V segments appeared in productive rearrangements about 87% or about 30% of the time, broadly matching IMGT annotations.

Remarks on this clone: The antigen this receptor binds is unknown. No much larger clonotype is one base removed from it; base qualities were not supplied.

Library generation was performed with the immunoSEQ multiplex PCR assay. The multiplex PCR relied on a mix of 60 forward primers for TCR Vbeta segments and 13 reverse primers for TCR Jbeta segments. The CDR3 region of rearranged TCR beta genes was amplified from genomic DNA with a multiplex PCR assay. The Illumina HiSeq System was used to sequence the amplified TCR beta libraries as 87-base-pair reads. For the original study's pipeline: A later analysis counted around 72 million unique TCR beta chains across the roughly 700 repertoires, and 9.5 million to 11 million of these chains were shared by at least two donors. Raw reads were error-corrected and collapsed into unique sequences with a nearest-neighbor algorithm that merged closely related sequences to remove PCR and sequencing errors. CDR3 sequences were aligned to IMGT reference sequences to assign V, D and J gene segments. For a sequence to be retained, a match of at least six nucleotides was required to both a V gene segment and a J gene segment. A rearrangement was called productive if the CDR3 had no stop codons and remained in frame with V and J, and every other rearrangement was called non-productive. CDR3 was defined according to IMGT convention as the region running from the second conserved V-encoded cysteine to the conserved J-encoded phenylalanine. Sequences without an unambiguous match to a single V gene segment were excluded from the earlier analysis of a few hundred of the donors. In an earlier analysis of around 600 of the donors, V segments were called functional above 56.7% productive rearrangements and were called segregating when the between-donor standard deviation exceeded 5%. A statistical classification framework was developed to diagnose cytomegalovirus status using the catalog of TCR beta chain sequences. V and J gene assignment, in a later analysis, came from comparing TCR nucleotide sequences with IMGT/GENE-DB human TR gene sequences. The TCRdist pipeline was used in a later analysis to assign CDR3 sequences and most-parsimonious VDJ recombination scenarios. A later analysis defined each TCR beta chain by its CDR3 amino acid sequence plus V-gene family, and excluded reads lacking a unique V-gene family. To address suspected cross-contamination and a sequencing artifact, a later analysis removed over 500 highly shared, low-generation-probability nucleotide sequences. For each public chain, a later analysis derived a clonal expansion index from normalized ranks of inferred template counts within each repertoire. Generation probabilities in a later analysis came from a VDJ recombination model fitted to out-of-frame rearrangements, and those results were checked against IGoR. In a later analysis, TCR-TCR, TCR-HLA and TCR-CMV co-occurrence was scored with hypergeometric tests, and a repertoire-size bias correction was applied to TCR pairs. In a later analysis, false discovery rates were estimated by permuting HLA or CMV assignments 20 times. A later analysis grouped co-occurring TCRs with DBSCAN, adding TCRdist sequence similarity when clustering within HLA-allele-positive subsets. Repertoires with fewer than 30,000 or more than 120,000 public chains, plus five repertoires with anomalous nucleotide sharing, were excluded from co-occurrence clustering. This immuneACCESS table, as held by TCRdb, lists in-frame sequences with V and J called but not all clones. Of the missing ones, under half trace to an unresolved V gene in checked studies; the others have no known cause. V, J and clone size are those of that table, while D and trimming were read from the DNA. The table for this sample lists some 110,000 clones; roughly 79% of them were counted only once. Roughly 6% of the sample is taken by the ten largest.

This receptor was identified in a male donor in good health and CMV-seronegative. Sequenced input: PBMCs.

The bases are TGTGCCAGCTCACGGGGACTAGCGGGAGAAGATACGCAGTATTTT. Its translation reads: CASSRGLAGEDTQYF. The sequence is built from TRBV18 and TRBJ2-3; TRBD2 matches 14 bases in the middle. Trimming accounts for 4 bases at V and 5 bases at J, while the number of junction bases matched to no gene is 2. CDR3 length: 15 amino acids, cysteine to phenylalanine. Just the 45-base CDR3 DNA is kept, in frame starting at base 1. CDR1 and CDR2 were assigned from the germline V gene as KGHSH and LQKENI.